The 8 T cell receptor beta chains given below trace back to one sample, sequenced in a study of long-term antiretroviral therapy in people with HIV. Version v3.0 of the immunoSEQ assay ran at survey level. Using immunoSEQ multiplex PCR, the repertoire was profiled, and TCRdb retains in-frame clones only, with some absent. The sample shows approximately 33,000 clones, 80% to 90% of them seen only once. Material: unsorted PBMCs, obtained 0.8 years before starting antiretroviral therapy. The receptors were gathered from a man aged 18 to 29 with HIV.

The chain is built from TRBV18 and TRBJ1-4; 11 bases map to TRBD1. J gave up 2 bases and V 4 bases, and 0 bases lay outside the gene matches. Looked up from germline, CDR1 is KGHSH and CDR2 is LQKENI. The CDR3 has 15 residues. CDR3 sequence (DNA): TGTGCCAGCTCACGGACAGGGGGCACTAATGAAAAACTGTTTTTT. Its translation: CASSRTGGTNEKLFF.

The chain couples TRBV2 to TRBJ2-3; 8 bases agree with TRBD2. Germline CDR1 SNHLY, CDR2 FYNNEI. The CDR3 consists of 15 residues. The ends lost 6 bases at V and 3 bases at J; junction bases unmatched: 8. The CDR3 DNA reads as TGTGCCAGCAGGTCCTTAGCGGGGAGGACAGATACGCAGTATTTT. Protein: CASRSLAGRTDTQYF.

V usage is TRBV30 and J usage is TRBJ2-3, with 7 bases aligning to TRBD2. This CDR3 has 14 amino acids. Germline trimming cut 0 bases from V and 6 bases from J; bases unmatched to any gene: 6. Germline-derived CDR1 and CDR2 are GTSNPN and SVGIG (reference sequence). CDR3: CAWSVGSGVDTQYF. DNA for the CDR3: TGTGCCTGGAGTGTAGGCAGCGGGGTGGATACGCAGTATTTT.

The chain has TRBV18 and TRBJ1-5; unclear D gene. Trimming pared 6 bases from V and 4 bases from J, leaving 13 bases between. The length of the CDR3 is 14 residues. Germline CDR1 is KGHSH and CDR2 is LQKENI. The DNA for the CDR3 is TGTGCCAGCTCTTTAGGGAAAGGGAATCAGCCCCAGCATTTT. It codes for CASSLGKGNQPQHF.

The chain has TRBV12-5 and TRBJ2-4; weak D call: TRBD2 (5 bases). This CDR3 spans 14 amino acids. The ends were cut back, 1 base at V and 10 bases at J, with 14 bases in the middle. Germline CDR1 is LGHNT and CDR2 is FRNRAP. The chain's CDR3 is CASGLGGNKRIQYF. The DNA of the CDR3 is TGTGCTAGTGGTTTGGGAGGGAACAAAAGAATTCAGTACTTC.

This chain joins TRBV5-4 and TRBJ2-3; perhaps TRBD1 as D (6 bases). In germline, CDR1 is SGHNT, CDR2 YYREEE (reference sequence). CDR3 length: 14 amino acids. The V and J ends lost 4 bases and 4 bases respectively, with 13 bases between them. Here the CDR3 DNA reads TGTGCCAGCAGCGTGGGGGCCTTTTCAGATACGCAGTATTTT. It specifies CASSVGAFSDTQYF.

The V and J genes are TRBV7-3 and TRBJ1-1; D remains ambiguous. CDR1 is SGHTA, CDR2 FQGTGA, per germline. This CDR3 has 13 amino acids. Between the trimmed V and J ends, which lost 7 bases and 4 bases, there was a span of 13 bases. CDR3 residues: CASKSYLGTEAFF. DNA for the CDR3: TGTGCCAGCAAGAGCTACCTGGGCACTGAAGCTTTCTTT.

The J gene is TRBJ1-6, the V gene TRBV5-6, with D unresolved. From germline, CDR1 is SGHDT and CDR2 YYEEEE. Trimming stripped 2 bases from V and 0 bases from J, with 6 bases between. This CDR3 spans 15 amino acids. CDR3 DNA: TGTGCCAGCAGCTTCCAGAGCTCCTATAATTCACCCCTCCACTTT. Its protein is CASSFQSSYNSPLHF.